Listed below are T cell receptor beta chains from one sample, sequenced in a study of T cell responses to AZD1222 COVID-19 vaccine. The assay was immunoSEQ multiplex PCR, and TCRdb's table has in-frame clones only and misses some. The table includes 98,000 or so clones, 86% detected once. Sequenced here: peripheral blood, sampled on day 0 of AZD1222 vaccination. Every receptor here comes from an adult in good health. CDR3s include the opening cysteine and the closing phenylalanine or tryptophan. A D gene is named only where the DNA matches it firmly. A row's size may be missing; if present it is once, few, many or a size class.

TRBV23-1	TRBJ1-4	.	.	CARQGGEKLFF	TGCGCCAGACAGGGCGGTGAAAAACTGTTTTTT
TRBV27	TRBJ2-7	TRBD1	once	CASSQGARAYEQYF	TGTGCCAGCAGCCAGGGGGCCAGGGCGTACGAGCAGTACTTC
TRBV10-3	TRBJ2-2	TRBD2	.	CAISLAANTGELFF	TGTGCCATCAGCCTAGCGGCGAACACCGGGGAGCTGTTTTTT
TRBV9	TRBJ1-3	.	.	CASSVGGGVPGNTIYF	TGTGCCAGCAGCGTAGGTGGAGGGGTCCCCGGAAACACCATATATTTT
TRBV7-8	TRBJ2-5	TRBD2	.	CASSSLAGDQETQYF	TGTGCCAGCAGCTCACTAGCGGGGGACCAAGAGACCCAGTACTTC
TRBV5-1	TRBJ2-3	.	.	CASRLRTDTQYF	TGCGCCAGCCGACTGCGCACAGATACGCAGTATTTT
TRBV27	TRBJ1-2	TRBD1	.	CASSTQKGALGYTF	TGTGCCAGCAGTACTCAAAAGGGGGCGTTGGGCTACACCTTC
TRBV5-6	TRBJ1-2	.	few	CASSLGDDRTLFLGYTF	TGTGCCAGCAGCTTGGGGGACGACCGGACACTATTTTTAGGCTACACCTTC
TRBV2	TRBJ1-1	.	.	CASSEQGMNTEAFF	TGTGCCAGCAGTGAACAGGGTATGAACACTGAAGCTTTCTTT
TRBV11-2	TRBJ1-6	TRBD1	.	CASSSARTGASYNSPLHF	TGTGCCAGCAGCTCAGCCCGGACAGGGGCATCCTATAATTCACCCCTCCACTTT
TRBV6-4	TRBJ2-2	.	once	CASSDPNNRELFF	TGTGCCAGCAGTGACCCAAACAATAGGGAGCTGTTTTTT
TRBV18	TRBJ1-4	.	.	CASSLSPGPGRGPNEKLFF	TGTGCCAGCTCACTTAGCCCGGGCCCGGGACGGGGGCCAAATGAAAAACTGTTTTTT
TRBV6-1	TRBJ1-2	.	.	CASSEVGAAYGYTF	TGTGCCAGCAGTGAAGTCGGGGCAGCATATGGCTACACCTTC
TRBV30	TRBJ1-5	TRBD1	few	CAWRGDRGSNQPQHF	TGTGCCTGGAGAGGGGACAGGGGAAGCAATCAGCCCCAGCATTTT
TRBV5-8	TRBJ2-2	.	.	CASSFSRGPGGTTRELFF	TGTGCCAGCAGTTTTTCGCGTGGTCCGGGGGGCACCACCAGGGAGCTGTTTTTT
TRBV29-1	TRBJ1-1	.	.	CSAQPQGQVDTEAFF	TGCAGCGCTCAACCCCAGGGGCAAGTGGACACTGAAGCTTTCTTT
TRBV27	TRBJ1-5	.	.	CASSLRGVYSNQPQHF	TGTGCCAGCAGTTTACGTGGAGTTTATAGCAATCAGCCCCAGCATTTT
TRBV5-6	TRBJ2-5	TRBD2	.	CASSLPSGGQETQYF	TGTGCCAGCAGTCTGCCTAGCGGGGGCCAAGAGACCCAGTACTTC
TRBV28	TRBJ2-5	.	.	CASSFGGQEETQYF	TGTGCCAGCAGTTTCGGGGGGCAAGAAGAGACCCAGTACTTC
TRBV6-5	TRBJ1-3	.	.	CASSNADSSGNTIYF	TGTGCCAGCAGTAACGCAGACAGCTCTGGAAACACCATATATTTT
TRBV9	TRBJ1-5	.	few	CASSDRPNQPQHF	TGTGCCAGCAGTGACAGGCCGAATCAGCCCCAGCATTTT
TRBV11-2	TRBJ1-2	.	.	CASSPAYGYTF	TGTGCCAGCAGCCCGGCCTATGGCTACACCTTC
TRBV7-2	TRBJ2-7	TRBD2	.	CASSESGGASYEQYF	TGTGCCAGCAGCGAAAGCGGGGGGGCATCCTACGAGCAGTACTTC
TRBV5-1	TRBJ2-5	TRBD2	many	CASSLAGAGVQETQYF	TGCGCCAGCAGCTTGGCGGGAGCGGGGGTTCAAGAGACCCAGTACTTC
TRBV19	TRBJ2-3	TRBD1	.	CASSTSGTGSTDTQYF	TGTGCCAGTAGTACCTCCGGGACAGGGAGCACAGATACGCAGTATTTT
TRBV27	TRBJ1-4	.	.	CASSLALSGEKLFF	TGTGCCAGCAGTTTAGCACTTTCGGGTGAAAAACTGTTTTTT
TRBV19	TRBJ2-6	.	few	CASSIEGIEANVLTF	TGTGCCAGTAGTATAGAGGGTATTGAGGCCAACGTCCTGACTTTC